Sequencing of this TCR beta chain was carried out in a study of OX40 agonist ivuxolimab in advanced cancers. Study background: Patients took ivuxolimab, an agonistic anti-OX40 (CD134) antibody. Dose-escalation patients suffered from hepatocellular carcinoma, melanoma, renal cell or head and neck cancer.

Repertoires were generated with immunoSEQ multiplex PCR, while TCRdb's copy carries only in-frame clones and drops some. Here the sample spans tens of thousands of clones, roughly 80% being singletons. The TCR comes from an adult with an advanced solid tumor such as melanoma, head and neck, liver or kidney cancer. The sequences come from CD4+ or CD8+ T cells sorted from blood, collected in a trial of the OX40 agonist ivuxolimab.

The CDR3 loop reads CASSRTIQGETQYF. The CDR3 DNA follows: TGTGCCAGCTCACGGACAATACAAGGGGAGACCCAGTACTTC. The chain is built from TRBV18 and TRBJ2-5; perhaps TRBD1 as D (5 bases). The V gene's germline CDR1 is KGHSH and CDR2 LQKENI. The CDR3 sequence is 14 residues long. V gave up 4 bases and J gave up 5 bases, with 14 bases separating them.